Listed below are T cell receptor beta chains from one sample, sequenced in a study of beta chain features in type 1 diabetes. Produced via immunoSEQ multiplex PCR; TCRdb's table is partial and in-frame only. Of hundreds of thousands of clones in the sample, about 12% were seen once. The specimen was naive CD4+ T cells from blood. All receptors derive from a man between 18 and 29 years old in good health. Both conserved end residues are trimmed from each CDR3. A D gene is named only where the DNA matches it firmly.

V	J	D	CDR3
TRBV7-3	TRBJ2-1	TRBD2	ASSLNSVAASGNNEQF
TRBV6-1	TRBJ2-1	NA	ASSSGLRNEQF
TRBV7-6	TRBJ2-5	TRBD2	ASSLASGFTGETQY
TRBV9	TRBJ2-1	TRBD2	ASSALAGAVDEQF
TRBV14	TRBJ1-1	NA	ASSKGLATEAF
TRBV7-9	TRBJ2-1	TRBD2	ASSFIAGGPGEQF
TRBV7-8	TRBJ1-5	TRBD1	ASSFGYRGRPGGQPQH
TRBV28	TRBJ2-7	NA	AATDLRTGAYEQY
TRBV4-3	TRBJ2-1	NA	ASSQEVTGYDNEQF
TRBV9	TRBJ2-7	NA	ASSPSGSYEQY
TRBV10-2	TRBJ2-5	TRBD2	ASRGLAGVEQETQY